Below are 18 T cell receptor beta chains sequenced from a single sample in a study of blood T cell repertoires in COVID-19. Assay used: immunoSEQ multiplex PCR; TCRdb lists only in-frame clones, some missing. The sample comprises some 150,000 clones, about 87% of which are singletons, and over 3.5% rests with the top ten. Sequences were obtained from peripheral blood. All receptors come from a man aged 18 to 35 with active or convalescent COVID-19.

The V gene is TRBV19, the J gene TRBJ2-3, with 9 bases fitting TRBD2. CDR3 size: 15 residues. Germline V CDR1 and CDR2: LNHDA, SQIVND (reference sequence). Trimming cost V 3 bases and J 4 bases; bases outside gene matches: 5. CDR3 sequence: CASSISSGEADTQYF. CDR3 DNA: TGTGCCAGTAGTATTTCTAGCGGGGAGGCAGATACGCAGTATTTT.

The CDR3 is CASSTPTRGVNTEAFF. The CDR3 DNA is TGTGCCAGCAGCACACCGACACGGGGGGTGAACACTGAAGCTTTCTTT. V is TRBV5-4 and J is TRBJ1-1, with D possibly being TRBD1 (5 bases). The V gene's germline CDR1 is SGHNT and CDR2 YYREEE (reference sequence). The CDR3 totals 16 residues. V was trimmed by 4 bases and J by 0 bases, leaving 16 bases between them.

CDR3 sequence (DNA): TGTGCCAGCAGTTTTACAGCTTTGAACACTGAAGCTTTCTTT. Translation gives CASSFTALNTEAFF. The chain employs TRBV6-5 and TRBJ1-1; no definite D call. The CDR3 has 14 amino acids. The V and J ends lost 4 bases and 0 bases respectively, with 9 bases between them. Germline CDR1 reads MNHEY; CDR2 reads SVGAGI.

The rearrangement joins TRBV3-1 (or the pseudogene TRBV3-2) to TRBJ2-1; 10 positions match TRBD2. Germline V CDR1 and CDR2: LGHDT, YNNKEL (reference sequence). CDR3 length: 15 residues. J gave up 5 bases and V 4 bases, and 5 bases lay outside the gene matches. Written as DNA, the CDR3 is TGTGCCAGCAGCCGGAGCGGGGGGGCGCACAATGAGCAGTTCTTC. This translates into CASSRSGGAHNEQFF.

The rearrangement links TRBV5-6 to TRBJ2-7, with D maybe TRBD1 (6 bases). The V end was cut by 4 bases, the J end by 0 bases, with 17 bases between. Germline CDR1 SGHDT, CDR2 YYEEEE. The CDR3 length is 16 residues. The DNA for the CDR3 is TGTGCCAGCAGCCATCTCTTGGACAGTAGCTCCTACGAGCAGTACGTC. Encoded protein: CASSHLLDSSSYEQYV.

The chain employs TRBV27 and TRBJ2-7; the match to TRBD1 covers 7 bases. CDR1 is MNHEY and CDR2 is SMNVEV in the germline V gene (reference sequence). With 8 bases clipped from V and 3 bases from J, the junction kept 13 bases outside the gene matches. The CDR3 sequence is 15 residues long. The CDR3 bases are TGTGCCAGCGGACCCAACGGGACAGAACACTACGAGCAGTACTTC. Its translation: CASGPNGTEHYEQYF.

The chain has TRBV6-5 and TRBJ1-4; 7 bases align to TRBD1. Unmatched junction bases numbered 5, after V lost 6 bases and J lost 4 bases. Germline assignment: CDR1 MNHEY and CDR2 SVGAGI. The length of the CDR3 is 14 residues. CDR3 coding DNA: TGTGCCAGCAGGTCGGGACAGAATAATGAAAAACTGTTTTTT. Its translation: CASRSGQNNEKLFF.

This rearrangement joins TRBV19 to TRBJ2-7; TRBD1 matches 7 bases. Germline CDR1 and CDR2: LNHDA and SQIVND (reference sequence). Trimming took 8 bases from V and 0 from J; bases not matched to a gene: 10. The CDR3 consists of 15 residues. The CDR3 region is CASALGTATSYEQYF. In nucleotides, the CDR3 is TGTGCCAGTGCCCTCGGGACAGCAACCTCCTACGAGCAGTACTTC.

J is TRBJ1-5 and V is TRBV6-5; tentatively, D is TRBD1 (6 bases). CDR1 and CDR2 from the germline V gene are MNHEY and SVGAGI. V was cut by 9 bases and J by 4 bases, with 16 bases left in between. The CDR3 runs to 14 residues. The CDR3 spells CASMIDRQNQPQHF. CDR3 sequence (DNA): TGTGCCAGTATGATCGACAGGCAGAATCAGCCCCAGCATTTT.

Points on this clone: Germline is not matched at one junction end, which may reflect a read error. The genes are TRBV2 and TRBJ2-7; the match to TRBD1 covers 9 bases. The germline V gene has CDR1 SNHLY and CDR2 FYNNEI. The CDR3 is 16 amino acids. CDR3 protein: CASVSDSGQGSGEQYF. The CDR3 DNA reads as TGTGCCAGCGTGTCAGACTCGGGACAGGGATCTGGCGAGCAATACTTC.

V is TRBV11-3 and J is TRBJ2-2; D ambiguous. From germline, CDR1 is SGHNT and CDR2 YENEEA. The CDR3 totals 16 residues. Trimming removed 1 base from V and 2 bases from J, with 11 bases in between. The chain's CDR3 is CASSLVIVSNTGELFF. CDR3 nucleotides: TGTGCCAGCAGCTTAGTTATTGTCAGTAACACCGGGGAGCTGTTTTTT.

The CDR3 protein is CASSPSWDRYTEAFF. As DNA, the CDR3 is TGCGCCAGCAGCCCCAGCTGGGACAGATACACTGAAGCTTTCTTT. This chain links TRBV5-1 with TRBJ1-1, with 7 bases that match TRBD1. With 4 bases clipped from V and 3 bases from J, the junction kept 9 bases outside the gene matches. This CDR3 is built from 15 residues. Germline values: CDR1 SGHRS, CDR2 YFSETQ.

The chain is built from TRBV7-8 and TRBJ1-1; D is unresolved. CDR1 and CDR2 (germline): SGHVS, FQNEAQ. V lost 5 bases and J 11 bases, leaving 21 bases between the germline ends. This CDR3 is 14 amino acids long. CDR3 nucleotides: TGTGCCAGCAGCCCAGAGACGGCTCGGGAGAGTGCTTTCTTT. It yields the protein CASSPETARESAFF.

This sequence joins TRBV5-1 and TRBJ2-7; 10 bases are shared with TRBD1. Germline V gives CDR1 SGHRS, CDR2 YFSETQ. J was trimmed by 6 bases and V by 5 bases; bases with no gene match: 11. The CDR3 has 15 amino acids. The CDR3 here is CASRLIGTGVVEQYF. The CDR3 bases are TGCGCCAGCAGGTTAATCGGGACAGGGGTAGTCGAGCAGTACTTC.

The CDR3 here is CASSLTSAQPQHF. CDR3 DNA sequence: TGTGCCAGCAGCTTAACATCTGCACAGCCCCAGCATTTT. This sequence joins TRBV11-1 and TRBJ1-5, with no clear D. V lost 2 bases and J lost 7, with 9 bases in between. The CDR3 has 13 amino acids. Germline assignment: CDR1 SGHAT and CDR2 FQDESV (reference sequence).

V gene TRBV4-1 combines with J gene TRBJ1-3; D is perhaps TRBD1 (5 bases). The CDR3 loop spans 16 amino acids. Trimming stripped 1 base from V and 2 bases from J, with 12 bases between. CDR1 is MGHRA, CDR2 YSYEKL, per germline. The CDR3 bases are TGCGCCAGCAGCCAAGCGGGGACTGGGGCTGGAAACACCATATATTTT. Translated, it gives CASSQAGTGAGNTIYF.

This clone was found once. V is TRBV9 and J is TRBJ1-1, with TRBD1 matching 8 bases. The J segment lost 0 bases and the V segment lost 4 bases, leaving 8 bases of the junction unmatched. In germline, CDR1 is SGDLS, CDR2 YYNGEE. The CDR3 has 16 residues. The CDR3 nucleotides read TGTGCCAGCAGCACCGGACAGGGAGGCGTGAACACTGAAGCTTTCTTT. It yields the protein CASSTGQGGVNTEAFF.

The V gene is TRBV18, the J gene TRBJ2-1; 8 bases are a match to TRBD2. V lost 3 bases to trimming and J lost 8 bases; unmatched junction nucleotides: 21. The CDR3 is 19 amino acids. Germline CDR1 KGHSH, CDR2 LQKENI. This CDR3 is CASSPIPGLLADLEDEQFF. The CDR3 DNA reads TGTGCCAGCTCACCCATCCCTGGTCTACTAGCGGACCTGGAGGATGAGCAGTTCTTC.